This T cell receptor beta chain was observed in a study of blood T cell repertoires in COVID-19. Across the whole study: COVID-19 samples from acute and convalescent phases originated in the United States, Italy and Spain. From T cells, B-cell-depleted T cells, or PBMCs came the material, which was cDNA or gDNA.

This CDR3 contains 14 residues. The V and J ends lost 7 bases and 3 bases, in that order; junction bases with no gene match: 6. Germline-derived CDR1 and CDR2 are LNHDA and SQIVND (reference sequence). Per the original methods: Researchers report that nucleated cell counts were estimated from reference gene primer amplification. Generated by immunoSEQ multiplex PCR, the TCRdb table keeps only in-frame clones and is missing some. V, J and clone size reflect that table, while D and trimming were determined from the DNA. The data contain 100,000 or so clones, 81% of them singletons. This clone was seen a few times.

The chain couples TRBV19 to TRBJ2-1; 7 bases align to TRBD2. The receptor comes from a woman aged 70-85 years with acute or convalescent COVID-19. Sequenced input: peripheral blood. The chain's CDR3 is CASNRAGDYNEQFF. CDR3 nucleotides: TGTGCCAGTAATCGGGCGGGAGACTACAATGAGCAGTTCTTC.